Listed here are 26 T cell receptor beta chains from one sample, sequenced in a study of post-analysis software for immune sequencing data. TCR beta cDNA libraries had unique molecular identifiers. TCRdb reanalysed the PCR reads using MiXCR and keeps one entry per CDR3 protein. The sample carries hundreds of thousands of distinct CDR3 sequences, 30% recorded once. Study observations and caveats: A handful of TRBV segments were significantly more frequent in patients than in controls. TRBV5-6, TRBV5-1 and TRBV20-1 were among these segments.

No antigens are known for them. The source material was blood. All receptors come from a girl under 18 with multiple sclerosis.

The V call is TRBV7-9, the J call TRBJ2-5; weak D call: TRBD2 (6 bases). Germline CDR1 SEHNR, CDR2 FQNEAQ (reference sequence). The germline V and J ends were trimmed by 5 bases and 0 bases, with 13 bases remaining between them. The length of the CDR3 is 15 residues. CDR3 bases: TGTGCCAGCAGCCGCACCGGGACTTACCAAGAGACCCAGTACTTC. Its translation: CASSRTGTYQETQYF. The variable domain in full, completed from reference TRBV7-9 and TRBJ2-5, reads DTGVSQNPRHKITKRGQNVTFRCDPISEHNRLYWYRQTLGQGPEFLTYFQNEAQLEKSRLLSDRFSAERPKGSFSTLEIQRTEQGDSAMYLCASSRTGTYQETQYFGPGTRLLVL.

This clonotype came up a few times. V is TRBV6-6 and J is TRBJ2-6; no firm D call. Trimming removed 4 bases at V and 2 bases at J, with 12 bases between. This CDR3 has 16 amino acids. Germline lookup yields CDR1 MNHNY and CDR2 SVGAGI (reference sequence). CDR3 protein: CASSSTRTPGANVLTF. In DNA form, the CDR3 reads TGTGCCAGCAGTTCCACCCGGACGCCTGGGGCCAACGTCCTGACTTTC.

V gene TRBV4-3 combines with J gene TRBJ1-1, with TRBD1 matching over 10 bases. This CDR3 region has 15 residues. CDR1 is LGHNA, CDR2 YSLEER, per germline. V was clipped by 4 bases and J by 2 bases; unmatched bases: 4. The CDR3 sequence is CASSRGTGVNTEAFF. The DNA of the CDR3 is TGCGCCAGCAGCCGAGGGACAGGGGTCAACACTGAAGCTTTCTTT.

The CDR3, as DNA: TGTGCCAGCACCGTTCTAGCGACAAGCCAAGAGACCCAGTACTTC. Translating it yields CASTVLATSQETQYF. V is TRBV2 and J is TRBJ2-5; TRBD2 is a possible D gene (6 bases). The CDR3 is 15 amino acids. V lost 7 bases and J lost 1, with 16 bases in between. Germline CDR1 reads SNHLY; CDR2 reads FYNNEI.

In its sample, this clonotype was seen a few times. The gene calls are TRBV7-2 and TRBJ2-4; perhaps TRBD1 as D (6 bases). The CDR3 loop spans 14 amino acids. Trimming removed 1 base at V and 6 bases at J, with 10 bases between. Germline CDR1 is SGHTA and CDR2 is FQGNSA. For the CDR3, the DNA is TGTGCCAGCAGCTTAGAGCCAGGGGTAAACATTCAGTACTTC. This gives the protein CASSLEPGVNIQYF.

The CDR3 spells CASSGGAAGEQFF. The CDR3 region has the DNA TGTGCCAGCAGCGGGGGGGCGGCTGGCGAGCAGTTCTTC. The rearrangement uses TRBV6-6 and TRBJ2-1, with 8 bases aligning to TRBD2. Germline V gene lookup returns CDR1 MNHNY and CDR2 SVGAGI (reference sequence). V shed 6 bases and J 10 bases; nucleotides not matched to a gene: 8. This CDR3 is built from 13 residues.

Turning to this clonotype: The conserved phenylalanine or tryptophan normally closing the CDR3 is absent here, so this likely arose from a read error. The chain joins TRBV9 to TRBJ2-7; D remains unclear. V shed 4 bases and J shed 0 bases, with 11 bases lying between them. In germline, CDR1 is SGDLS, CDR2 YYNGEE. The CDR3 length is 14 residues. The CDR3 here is CASSPGWRSYEQYI. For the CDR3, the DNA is TGTGCCAGCAGCCCCGGGTGGCGCTCCTACGAGCAGTACATC.

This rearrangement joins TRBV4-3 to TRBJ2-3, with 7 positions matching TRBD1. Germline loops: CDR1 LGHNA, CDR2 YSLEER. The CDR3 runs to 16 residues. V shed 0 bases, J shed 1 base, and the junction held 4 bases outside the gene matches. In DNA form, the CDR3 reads TGCGCCAGCAGCCAAGAAATCGGGACAGGCACAGATACGCAGTATTTT. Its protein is CASSQEIGTGTDTQYF.

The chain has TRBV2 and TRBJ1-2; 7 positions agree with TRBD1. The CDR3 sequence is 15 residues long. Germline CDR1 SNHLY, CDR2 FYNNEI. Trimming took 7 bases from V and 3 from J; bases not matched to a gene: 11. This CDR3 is CASISRRGLDYGYTF. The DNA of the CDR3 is TGTGCCAGCATCAGTAGAAGGGGGCTGGACTATGGCTACACCTTC.

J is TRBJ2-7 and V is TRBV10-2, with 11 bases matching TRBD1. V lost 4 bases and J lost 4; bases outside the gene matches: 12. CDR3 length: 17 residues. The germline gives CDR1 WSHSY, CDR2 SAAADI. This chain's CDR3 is CASSGTHRTGGEYEQYF. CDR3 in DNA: TGCGCCAGCAGTGGAACTCACAGGACAGGGGGCGAGTACGAGCAGTACTTC.

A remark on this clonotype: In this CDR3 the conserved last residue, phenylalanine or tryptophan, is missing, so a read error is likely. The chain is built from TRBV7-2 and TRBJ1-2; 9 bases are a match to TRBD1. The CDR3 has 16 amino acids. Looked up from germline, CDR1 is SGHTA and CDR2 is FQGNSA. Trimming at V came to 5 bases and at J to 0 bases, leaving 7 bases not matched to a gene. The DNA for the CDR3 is TGTGCCAGCAGCCGGGACAGGGCAACAGCTAACTATGGCTACACCTGC. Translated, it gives CASSRDRATANYGYTC.

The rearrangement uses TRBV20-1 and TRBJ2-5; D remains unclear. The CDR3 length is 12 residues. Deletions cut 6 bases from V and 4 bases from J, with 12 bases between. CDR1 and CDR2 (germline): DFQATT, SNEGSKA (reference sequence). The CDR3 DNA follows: TGCAGTGCGTGGCTAGTGGGAGAGACCCAGTACTTC. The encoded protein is CSAWLVGETQYF.

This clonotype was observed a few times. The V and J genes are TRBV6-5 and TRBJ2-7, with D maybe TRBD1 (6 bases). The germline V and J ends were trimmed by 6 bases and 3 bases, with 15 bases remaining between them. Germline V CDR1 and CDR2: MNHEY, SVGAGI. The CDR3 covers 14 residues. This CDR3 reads CASRKQGSFYEQYF. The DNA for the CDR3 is TGTGCCAGCAGGAAACAGGGAAGTTTCTACGAGCAGTACTTC.

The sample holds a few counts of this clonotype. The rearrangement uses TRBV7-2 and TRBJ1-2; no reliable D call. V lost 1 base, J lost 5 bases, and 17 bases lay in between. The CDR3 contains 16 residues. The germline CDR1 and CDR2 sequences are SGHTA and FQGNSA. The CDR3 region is CASSLGSSGRAYGYTF. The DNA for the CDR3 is TGTGCCAGCAGCTTAGGCTCCTCTGGCAGAGCTTATGGCTACACCTTC.

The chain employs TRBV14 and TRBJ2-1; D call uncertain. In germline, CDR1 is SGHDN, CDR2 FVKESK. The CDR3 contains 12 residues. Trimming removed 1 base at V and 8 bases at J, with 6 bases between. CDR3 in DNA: TGTGCCAGCAGCCAAGGGCGCTATGAGCAGTTCTTC. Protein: CASSQGRYEQFF.

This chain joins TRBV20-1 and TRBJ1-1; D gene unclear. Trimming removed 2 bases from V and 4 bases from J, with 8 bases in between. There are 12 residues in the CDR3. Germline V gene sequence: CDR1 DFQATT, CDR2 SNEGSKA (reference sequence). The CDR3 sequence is CSARKDGTEAFF. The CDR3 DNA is TGCAGTGCTAGAAAGGACGGCACTGAAGCTTTCTTT.

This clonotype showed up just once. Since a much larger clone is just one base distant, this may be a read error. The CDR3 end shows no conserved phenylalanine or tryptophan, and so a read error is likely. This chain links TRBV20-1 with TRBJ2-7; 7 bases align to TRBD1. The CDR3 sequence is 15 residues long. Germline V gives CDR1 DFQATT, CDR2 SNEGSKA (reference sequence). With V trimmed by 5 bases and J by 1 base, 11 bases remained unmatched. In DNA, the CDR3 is TGCAGTGCTGACGATCCGGGACAGAAATCCTACGAGCAGTACTGC. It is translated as CSADDPGQKSYEQYC.

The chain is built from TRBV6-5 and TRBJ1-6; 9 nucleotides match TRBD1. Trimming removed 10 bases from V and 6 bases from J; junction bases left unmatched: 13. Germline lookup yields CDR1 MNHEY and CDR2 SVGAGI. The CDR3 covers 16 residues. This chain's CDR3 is CANRHDRGVFNSPLHF. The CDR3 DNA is TGTGCCAACAGACACGACAGGGGGGTGTTTAATTCACCCCTCCACTTT.

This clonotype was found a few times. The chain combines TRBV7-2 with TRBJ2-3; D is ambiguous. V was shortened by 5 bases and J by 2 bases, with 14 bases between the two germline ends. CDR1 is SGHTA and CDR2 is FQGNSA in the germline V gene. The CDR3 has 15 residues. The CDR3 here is CASSPPLGNTDTQYF. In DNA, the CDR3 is TGTGCCAGCAGCCCTCCGTTGGGGAACACAGATACGCAGTATTTT. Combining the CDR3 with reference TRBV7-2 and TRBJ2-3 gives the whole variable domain GAGVSQSPSNKVTEKGKDVELRCDPISGHTALYWYRQSLGQGLEFLIYFQGNSAPDKSGLPSDRFSAERTGGSVSTLTIQRTQQEDSAVYLCASSPPLGNTDTQYFGPGTRLTVL.

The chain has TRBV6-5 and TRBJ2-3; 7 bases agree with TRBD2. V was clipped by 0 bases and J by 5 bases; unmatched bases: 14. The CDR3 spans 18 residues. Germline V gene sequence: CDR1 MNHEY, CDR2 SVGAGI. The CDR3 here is CASSYSPRPREHRDTQYF. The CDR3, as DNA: TGTGCCAGCAGTTACTCCCCCAGACCGCGGGAGCACCGAGATACGCAGTATTTT.

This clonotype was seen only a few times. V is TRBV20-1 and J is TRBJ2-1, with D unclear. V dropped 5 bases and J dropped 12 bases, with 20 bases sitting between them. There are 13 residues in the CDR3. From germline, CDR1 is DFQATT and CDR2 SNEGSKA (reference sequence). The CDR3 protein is CSARVQPHPWQFF. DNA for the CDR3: TGCAGTGCTCGGGTGCAACCCCACCCTTGGCAGTTCTTC.

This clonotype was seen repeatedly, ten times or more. The CDR3, as DNA: TGTGCCAGCAGCTTATCTGGACAGGGGGGATACGAGCAGTACTTC. Translated, it gives CASSLSGQGGYEQYF. This chain connects TRBV7-2 to TRBJ2-7, with 10 bases aligning to TRBD1. CDR3 length: 15 residues. The V gene end was trimmed by 2 bases and the J gene end by 4 bases; junction bases not matched to a gene: 5. Germline V gives CDR1 SGHTA, CDR2 FQGNSA.

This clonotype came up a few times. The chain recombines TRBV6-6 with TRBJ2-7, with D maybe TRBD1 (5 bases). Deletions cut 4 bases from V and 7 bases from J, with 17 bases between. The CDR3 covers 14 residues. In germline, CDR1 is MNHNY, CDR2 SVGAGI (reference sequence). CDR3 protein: CASSLGAGFKEQYF. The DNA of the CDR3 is TGTGCCAGCAGTTTAGGGGCAGGGTTTAAGGAGCAGTACTTC.

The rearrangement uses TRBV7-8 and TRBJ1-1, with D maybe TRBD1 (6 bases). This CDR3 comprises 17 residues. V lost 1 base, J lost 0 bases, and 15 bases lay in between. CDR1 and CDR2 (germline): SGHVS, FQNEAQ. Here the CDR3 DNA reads TGTGCCAGCAGCTTAGGGATGCCGGGACAAGTGAACACTGAAGCTTTCTTT. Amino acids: CASSLGMPGQVNTEAFF.

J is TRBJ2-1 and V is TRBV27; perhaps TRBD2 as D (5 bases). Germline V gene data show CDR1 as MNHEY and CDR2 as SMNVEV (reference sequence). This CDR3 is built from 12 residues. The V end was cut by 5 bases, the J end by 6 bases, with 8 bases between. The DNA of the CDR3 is TGTGCCAGCAGTGCGGGCGGCAATGAGCAGTTCTTC. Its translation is CASSAGGNEQFF.

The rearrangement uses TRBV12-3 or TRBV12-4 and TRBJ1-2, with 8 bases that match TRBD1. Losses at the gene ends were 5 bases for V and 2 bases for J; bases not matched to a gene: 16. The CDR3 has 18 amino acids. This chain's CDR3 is CASSPRTGSQVNNYGYTF. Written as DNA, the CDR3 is TGTGCCAGCAGTCCCCGGACAGGGAGCCAAGTAAACAACTATGGCTACACCTTC.